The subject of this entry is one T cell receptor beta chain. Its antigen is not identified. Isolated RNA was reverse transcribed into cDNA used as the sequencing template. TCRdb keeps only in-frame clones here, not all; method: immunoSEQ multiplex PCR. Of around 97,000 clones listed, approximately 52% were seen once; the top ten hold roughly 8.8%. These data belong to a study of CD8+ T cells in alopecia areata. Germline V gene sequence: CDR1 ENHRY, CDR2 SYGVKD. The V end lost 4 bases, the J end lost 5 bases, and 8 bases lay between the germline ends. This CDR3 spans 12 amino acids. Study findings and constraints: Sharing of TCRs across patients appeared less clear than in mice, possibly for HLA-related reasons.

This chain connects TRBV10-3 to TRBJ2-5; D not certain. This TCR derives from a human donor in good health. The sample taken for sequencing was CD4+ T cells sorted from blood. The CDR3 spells CAISARQETQYF. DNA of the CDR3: TGTGCCATCAGTGCCCGTCAGGAGACCCAGTACTTC.